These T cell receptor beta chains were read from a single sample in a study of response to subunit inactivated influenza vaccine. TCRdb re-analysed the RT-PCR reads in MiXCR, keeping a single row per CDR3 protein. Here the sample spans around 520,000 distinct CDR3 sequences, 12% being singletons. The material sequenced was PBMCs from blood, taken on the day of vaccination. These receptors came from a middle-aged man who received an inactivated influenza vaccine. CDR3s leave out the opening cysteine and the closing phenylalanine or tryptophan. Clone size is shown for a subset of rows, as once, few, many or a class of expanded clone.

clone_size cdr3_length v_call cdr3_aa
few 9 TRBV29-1 SADDGTGYT
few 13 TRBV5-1 ASSLGVSRNYEQY
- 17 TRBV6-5 ASSFRLAGGSVFKNIQY
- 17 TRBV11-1 ASSLLGTSGELYQETQY
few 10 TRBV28 ASSLQFYEQY
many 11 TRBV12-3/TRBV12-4 ASSVSRDIGAF
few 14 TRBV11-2 ASSLYLAGRTYEQY
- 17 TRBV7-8 ASSWDGGQGSSWANVLT
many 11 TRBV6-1 ASSEPGGGTQY
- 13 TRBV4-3 ASSQDGDGTGELF
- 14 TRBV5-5 ASSLVLAGAYNEQF
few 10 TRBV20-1 SARDPIHGYT
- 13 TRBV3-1 ASSQGFLGNQPQH
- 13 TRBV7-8 ASSLLVAGDYEQY
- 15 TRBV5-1 ASSLDPQGVGADTQY
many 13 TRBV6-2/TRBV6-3 ASSVWDRGLDIQY
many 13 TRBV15 ATSGTGTAGNTIY
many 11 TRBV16 ASSQVQGYGYT
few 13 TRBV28 ASSFSAASTDTQY
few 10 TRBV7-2 ASSLELATQY
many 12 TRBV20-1 SASLQGLRETQY
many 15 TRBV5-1 ASSLNPLAGYTDTQY
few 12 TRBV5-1 ASSLVGLGSPLH
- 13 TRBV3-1 ASSHGTSGSYEQY
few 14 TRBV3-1 ASSRTAGGRVDTQY
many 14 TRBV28 ASSSYPGQIQETQY
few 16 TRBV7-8 ASSPGLAGGTFSREQY
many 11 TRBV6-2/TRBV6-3 ASSPGQGVTQY
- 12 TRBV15 ATSSGGGAYEQY
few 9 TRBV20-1 SAARAYEQY
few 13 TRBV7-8 ASSLEQRGGPEQF
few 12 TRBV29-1 SVEGGTGTGELF
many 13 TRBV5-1 ASSLVSSSSYEQY
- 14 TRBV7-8 ASSRTGTGGAETQY
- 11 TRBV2 ASTGGFDYEQY
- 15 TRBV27 ASSLASPGTGRYEQY
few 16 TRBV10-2 ASMGTSGGFWDTDTQY
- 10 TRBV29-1 SVAGLETEAF
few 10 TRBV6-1 ASSEPGEPQH
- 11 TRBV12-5 ASGATGQETQY
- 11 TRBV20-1 SAPRTATNEQF
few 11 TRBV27 ASSLNRVAEAF
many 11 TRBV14 ASSQTRNYGYT
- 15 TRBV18 ASSQQGVPTSNQPQH
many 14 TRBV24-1 ATSDRSSGYTDTQY
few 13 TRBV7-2 ASSHGLAGGNEQF
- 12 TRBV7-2 ASSFTGSSYEQY
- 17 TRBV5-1 ASSVNLYGAVSSYNEQF